The 14 T cell receptor beta chains below were found in one sample sequenced in a study of T-cell reconstitution after alpha-beta-depleted transplantation in children. This sample's TCRbeta library carried unique molecular identifier barcodes. TCRdb used MiXCR to reprocess the PCR reads, holding one entry per CDR3 protein. The data hold 400,000 to 500,000 distinct CDR3 sequences, with about a tenth observed a single time. This specimen was PBMCs from the stem cell graft donor, taken from the stem cell graft. The receptors shown here come from a human donor who donated a stem cell graft to a child with acute myeloid leukemia.

V and J are TRBV19 and TRBJ2-1; 9 bases line up with TRBD1. With 4 bases clipped from V and 6 bases from J, the junction kept 1 base outside the gene matches. Germline V gene lookup returns CDR1 LNHDA and CDR2 SQIVND (reference sequence). The CDR3 covers 13 residues. The CDR3 loop reads CASSNRGPNEQFF. DNA for the CDR3: TGTGCCAGTAGTAACAGGGGGCCCAATGAGCAGTTCTTC.

There are a few counts of this clonotype. The V gene is TRBV7-2, the J gene TRBJ2-3, with a tentative D call TRBD1 (5 bases). This CDR3 region has 15 residues. V lost 3 bases and J 2 bases, leaving 12 bases between the germline ends. Germline CDR1 SGHTA, CDR2 FQGNSA. The CDR3: CASSFQGWDTDTQYF. CDR3 DNA: TGTGCCAGCAGCTTCCAGGGATGGGACACAGATACGCAGTATTTT.

This clonotype was counted only a few times. V is TRBV7-8 and J is TRBJ2-7; D is undetermined. V was trimmed by 0 bases and J by 9 bases, leaving 9 bases between them. Germline CDR1 reads SGHVS; CDR2 reads FQNEAQ. The CDR3 has 12 amino acids. CDR3 DNA sequence: TGTGCCAGCAGCTTAGCTTCGGTTCCGCAGTACTTC. It specifies CASSLASVPQYF.

The chain is built from TRBV7-2 and TRBJ2-5; 15 nucleotides line up with TRBD2. V lost 4 bases, J lost 2 bases, and 5 bases stayed unmatched. The CDR3 extends over 17 amino acids. Germline CDR1 and CDR2: SGHTA and FQGNSA. CDR3 DNA: TGTGCCAGCAGCTCTGGACTAGCGGGAGGGAGGCAAGAGACCCAGTACTTC. Translation gives CASSSGLAGGRQETQYF.

This clonotype was found a few times. CDR3 in amino acids: CASSILGEAFF. Written as DNA, the CDR3 is TGTGCCAGTAGTATTTTGGGTGAAGCTTTCTTT. This chain connects TRBV19 to TRBJ1-1; D call uncertain. The CDR3 covers 11 residues. The ends were cut back, 3 bases at V and 7 bases at J, with 6 bases in the middle. Per germline, CDR1 LNHDA and CDR2 SQIVND (reference sequence).

The chain has TRBV7-9 and TRBJ2-3, with a tentative D call TRBD2 (5 bases). The CDR3 has 17 residues. V gave up 4 bases and J gave up 6 bases, with 23 bases separating them. The V gene's germline CDR1 is SEHNR and CDR2 FQNEAQ (reference sequence). The CDR3 loop is CASSSSGSTNPADTQYF. CDR3 DNA sequence: TGTGCCAGCAGCTCGTCGGGGTCGACAAACCCAGCGGATACGCAGTATTTT.

This clonotype showed up just a few times. This CDR3 is CASSYSSHSYEQYF. The CDR3 DNA sequence: TGTGCCAGCAGTTACTCTTCTCACTCCTACGAGCAGTACTTC. The rearrangement links TRBV6-5 to TRBJ2-7, with D uncertain. V gave up 0 bases and J gave up 0 bases, with 6 bases separating them. This CDR3 region has 14 residues. Germline values: CDR1 MNHEY, CDR2 SVGAGI.

The table lists this clonotype with many counts. The J gene is TRBJ1-3, the V gene TRBV15; D ambiguous. In germline, CDR1 is LNHNV, CDR2 YYDKDF (reference sequence). Trimming removed 6 bases from V and 4 bases from J, with 10 bases in between. The CDR3 loop spans 13 amino acids. CDR3 sequence: CATRALIGNTIYF. Here the CDR3 DNA reads TGTGCCACCAGAGCTTTAATAGGAAACACCATATATTTT.

This chain joins TRBV6-5 and TRBJ1-5; 9 nucleotides agree with TRBD1. The CDR3 has 15 residues. Germline V CDR1 and CDR2: MNHEY, SVGAGI. J gave up 5 bases and V 0 bases, and 2 bases lay outside the gene matches. The CDR3: CASSYSRTGDQPQHF. CDR3 DNA sequence: TGTGCCAGCAGTTACTCGAGGACAGGGGATCAGCCCCAGCATTTT.

The chain carries TRBV5-4 and TRBJ2-7; 9 bases are a match to TRBD1. The CDR3 contains 15 residues. Germline loops: CDR1 SGHNT, CDR2 YYREEE (reference sequence). The V and J ends lost 3 bases and 0 bases, in that order; junction bases with no gene match: 4. The CDR3 coding sequence is TGTGCCAGCAGCTCCGGGACAGGGTCCTCCTACGAGCAGTACGTC. Protein sequence: CASSSGTGSSYEQYV.

J is TRBJ2-5 and V is TRBV20-1; D may match TRBD1 or TRBD2 (5 bases each). Trimming pared 0 bases from V and 3 bases from J, leaving 14 bases between. This CDR3 spans 15 amino acids. Germline lookup yields CDR1 DFQATT and CDR2 SNEGSKA (reference sequence). The CDR3 nucleotides read TGCAGTGCTAGAGACTCTCGGGGCGGAAAAGAGACCCAGTACTTC. It translates to CSARDSRGGKETQYF.

The V and J genes are TRBV29-1 and TRBJ2-7, with a weak D call TRBD2 (6 bases). The CDR3 is 14 residues long. With 4 bases removed from V and 1 base from J, the gap between germline ends came to 14 bases. Germline CDR1 and CDR2: SQVTM and ANQGSEA. The CDR3 here is CSVAPSVLSYEQYF. CDR3 in DNA: TGCAGCGTTGCTCCTAGCGTCTTATCCTACGAGCAGTACTTC.

V gene TRBV5-1 combines with J gene TRBJ1-1; 10 nucleotides match TRBD1. Germline V CDR1 and CDR2: SGHRS, YFSETQ. The V gene end was trimmed by 3 bases and the J gene end by 4 bases; junction bases not matched to a gene: 6. The CDR3 has 15 residues. The CDR3 sequence: CASSSQGQGSTEAFF. The CDR3, as DNA: TGCGCCAGCAGCTCTCAGGGACAGGGGAGCACTGAAGCTTTCTTT.

In its sample, this clonotype was seen a few times. The chain carries TRBV5-1 and TRBJ2-1, with 8 bases that match TRBD1. The CDR3 runs to 16 residues. V was clipped by 7 bases and J by 8 bases; unmatched bases: 17. CDR1 SGHRS and CDR2 YFSETQ come from the germline V gene. CDR3 sequence: CASLPASRGRFYEQFF. In DNA form, the CDR3 reads TGCGCCAGCCTTCCGGCGAGCAGGGGGCGTTTCTATGAGCAGTTCTTC.